These 29 T cell receptor beta chains originate from one sample sequenced in a study of OX40 agonist ivuxolimab in advanced cancers. Repertoires were generated with immunoSEQ multiplex PCR, while TCRdb's copy carries only in-frame clones and drops some. Of around 50,000 clones listed, roughly nine tenths are singletons. Sequenced material: CD4+ or CD8+ T cells sorted from blood, taken in a trial of the OX40 agonist ivuxolimab. Receptors were obtained from an adult with an advanced solid tumor such as melanoma, head and neck, liver or kidney cancer.

This clone was found a few times. The genes are TRBV19 and TRBJ1-5, with unresolved D. This CDR3 is 12 amino acids long. Trimming removed 1 base at V and 5 bases at J, with 3 bases between. CDR1 is LNHDA, CDR2 SQIVND, per germline (reference sequence). CDR3 residues: CASSIGDQPQHF. CDR3 in DNA: TGTGCCAGTAGTATAGGGGATCAGCCCCAGCATTTT.

The chain joins TRBV7-9 to TRBJ2-3, with D possibly being TRBD2 (6 bases). V dropped 3 bases and J dropped 5 bases, with 9 bases sitting between them. Germline CDR1 SEHNR, CDR2 FQNEAQ (reference sequence). The CDR3 extends over 13 amino acids. CDR3 DNA sequence: TGTGCCAGCAGCTTGCCGGGGGAAGATACGCAGTATTTT. This codes for CASSLPGEDTQYF.

This clone has a handful of counts. The chain recombines TRBV7-8 with TRBJ1-1; unclear D gene. V was pared by 2 bases and J by 7 bases, with 5 bases between. Germline V CDR1 and CDR2: SGHVS, FQNEAQ. This CDR3 has 11 amino acids. CDR3 DNA sequence: TGTGCCAGCAGCTTATTGGGTGAAGCTTTCTTT. This gives the protein CASSLLGEAFF.

V and J are TRBV7-9 and TRBJ2-3; TRBD2 aligns across 9 bases. J was trimmed by 1 base and V by 1 base; bases with no gene match: 9. The CDR3 extends over 18 amino acids. CDR1 SEHNR and CDR2 FQNEAQ come from the germline V gene (reference sequence). For the CDR3, the DNA is TGTGCCAGCAGCTTAGGGCTGCGGGGGGGACGGCGCACAGATACGCAGTATTTT. This translates into CASSLGLRGGRRTDTQYF. Using reference TRBV7-9 and TRBJ2-3 for the parts outside the CDR3, the full variable domain is DTGVSQNPRHKITKRGQNVTFRCDPISEHNRLYWYRQTLGQGPEFLTYFQNEAQLEKSRLLSDRFSAERPKGSFSTLEIQRTEQGDSAMYLCASSLGLRGGRRTDTQYFGPGTRLTVL.

This clone appeared once. The V call is TRBV4-1, the J call TRBJ2-1, with a tentative D call TRBD2 (6 bases). V was pared by 0 bases and J by 10 bases, with 19 bases between. Germline CDR1 reads MGHRA; CDR2 reads YSYEKL. The CDR3 runs to 16 residues. CDR3 nucleotides: TGCGCCAGCAGCCAAGAGGGGCACGGAGGGGCCTCGGAGCAGTTCTTC. Translating it yields CASSQEGHGGASEQFF.

The gene calls are TRBV6-1 and TRBJ1-2, with a possible D match to TRBD1 (5 bases). The CDR3 extends over 14 amino acids. Germline lookup yields CDR1 MNHNS and CDR2 SASEGT. V gave up 6 bases and J gave up 7 bases, with 18 bases separating them. The CDR3 sequence is CASRGEMGSSGYTF. The CDR3 DNA reads TGTGCCAGCAGGGGGGAGATGGGATCAAGTGGCTACACCTTC.

This clone was seen a handful of times. V gene TRBV6-6 combines with J gene TRBJ2-1; perhaps TRBD2 as D (5 bases). V lost 1 base to trimming and J lost 9 bases, with 7 bases between them. CDR3 length: 12 residues. Looked up from germline, CDR1 is MNHNY and CDR2 is SVGAGI (reference sequence). The CDR3 DNA follows: TGTGCCAGCAGTTACTTTGGAGGTGAGCAGTTCTTC. Amino acid sequence: CASSYFGGEQFF.

This clone showed up just once. The chain has TRBV28 and TRBJ2-1; D is possibly TRBD2 (5 bases). V was pared by 1 base and J by 5 bases, with 12 bases between. CDR1 and CDR2 from the germline V gene are MDHEN and SYDVKM. The CDR3 loop spans 15 amino acids. CDR3 sequence reads: CASSLFAGENNEQFF. Here the CDR3 DNA reads TGTGCCAGCAGTTTATTCGCGGGCGAAAACAATGAGCAGTTCTTC.

As DNA, the CDR3 is TGTGCCAGCAGCTTGGCCGAGGAGGAGCCCCAGCATTTT. The encoded protein is CASSLAEEEPQHF. V is TRBV5-8 and J is TRBJ1-5, with D hard to call. The CDR3 loop spans 13 amino acids. Trimming took off 0 bases at V and 8 bases at J, with 9 bases between the two ends. CDR1 and CDR2 from the germline V gene are SGHTS and YDEGEE.

The gene calls are TRBV18 and TRBJ2-3; 7 bases fit TRBD1. J was trimmed by 3 bases and V by 3 bases; bases with no gene match: 6. CDR1 and CDR2 from the germline V gene are KGHSH and LQKENI. This CDR3 has 15 residues. This CDR3 reads CASSPTGLTTDTQYF. In DNA, the CDR3 is TGTGCCAGCTCACCGACAGGGTTAACTACAGATACGCAGTATTTT.

V gene TRBV4-1 combines with J gene TRBJ1-2; D gene ambiguous. Looked up from germline, CDR1 is MGHRA and CDR2 is YSYEKL. V gave up 3 bases and J gave up 1 base, with 9 bases separating them. There are 14 residues in the CDR3. CDR3 region: CASSHPTNNYGYTF. In nucleotides, the CDR3 is TGCGCCAGCAGCCACCCGACAAATAACTATGGCTACACCTTC.

The V and J genes are TRBV28 and TRBJ1-2, with D unresolved. The CDR3 runs 13 residues. Trimming shortened V by 3 bases and J by 4 bases, and 9 bases separated the two germline ends. Germline loops: CDR1 MDHEN, CDR2 SYDVKM. The DNA of the CDR3 is TGTGCCAGCAGTTTCAACAAAGTCTATGGCTACACCTTC. Translated, it gives CASSFNKVYGYTF.

This chain uses TRBV7-9 with TRBJ2-2, with D unresolved. Per the germline V gene, CDR1 is SEHNR and CDR2 is FQNEAQ (reference sequence). The CDR3 totals 15 residues. V dropped 5 bases and J dropped 5 bases, with 15 bases sitting between them. The CDR3 bases are TGTGCCAGCAGCCCCAGCCCGTTCGCTACCGGGGAGCTGTTTTTT. Translation: CASSPSPFATGELFF.

A remark on this clone: Its ends do not fully match the called genes, so a read error is possible. V gene TRBV28 combines with J gene TRBJ2-7; 8 nucleotides agree with TRBD1. Per the germline V gene, CDR1 is MDHEN and CDR2 is SYDVKM. CDR3 size: 12 residues. The CDR3 nucleotides are TGTGCCAGCAGTTGGGACAGGTTGTCCCTCGGCTTC. Amino acid sequence: CASSWDRLSLGF.

This clone was seen more than once but under ten times. This chain connects TRBV9 to TRBJ2-7, with 10 bases that match TRBD2. V was pared by 0 bases and J by 5 bases, with 8 bases of the junction left unmatched. The CDR3 is 16 residues long. The V gene's germline CDR1 is SGDLS and CDR2 YYNGEE. CDR3 amino acids: CASSVGASGSSHEQYF. CDR3 bases: TGTGCCAGCAGCGTAGGGGCTAGCGGGAGTTCCCACGAGCAGTACTTC. The full variable domain, its missing parts supplied by reference TRBV9 and TRBJ2-7, is DSGVTQTPKHLITATGQRVTLRCSPRSGDLSVYWYQQSLDQGLQFLIQYYNGEERAKGNILERFSAQQFPDLHSELNLSSLELGDSALYFCASSVGASGSSHEQYFGPGTRLTVT.

The chain employs TRBV7-8 and TRBJ2-4; D unresolved. The CDR3 length is 15 residues. Germline lookup yields CDR1 SGHVS and CDR2 FQNEAQ. The V and J ends lost 1 base and 12 bases respectively, with 19 bases between them. The CDR3 is CASSLGSGLRSRQYF. The CDR3 region has the DNA TGTGCCAGCAGCTTAGGGTCTGGTCTCCGAAGTCGTCAGTACTTC. The complete variable domain, with remaining parts taken from reference TRBV7-8 and TRBJ2-4, reads GAGVSQSPRYKVAKRGQDVALRCDPISGHVSLFWYQQALGQGPEFLTYFQNEAQLDKSGLPSDRFFAERPEGSVSTLKIQRTQQEDSAVYLCASSLGSGLRSRQYFGAGTRLSVL.

V is TRBV10-3 and J is TRBJ1-3, with D uncertain. Trimming shortened V by 10 bases and J by 0 bases, and 13 bases separated the two germline ends. This CDR3 is built from 14 residues. CDR1 is ENHRY and CDR2 is SYGVKD in the germline V gene. CDR3 sequence (DNA): TGTGCCACTACCGGGATGAACTCTGGAAACACCATATATTTT. As protein: CATTGMNSGNTIYF.

The V call is TRBV2, the J call TRBJ2-3; unclear D gene. Germline V gene data show CDR1 as SNHLY and CDR2 as FYNNEI. This CDR3 comprises 14 residues. The V gene lost 5 bases and the J gene lost 2 bases, with 11 bases spanning the gap. The CDR3 DNA reads as TGTGCCAGCAGTCCAGATTCTACCACAGATACGCAGTATTTT. Translated: CASSPDSTTDTQYF.

This chain uses TRBV2 with TRBJ2-5; the D gene is possibly TRBD1 (5 bases). CDR1 and CDR2 from the germline V gene are SNHLY and FYNNEI. V gave up 2 bases and J gave up 4 bases, with 11 bases separating them. CDR3 size: 14 residues. The DNA of the CDR3 is TGTGCCAGCAGTGAACAGGGTGGGTTAGAGACCCAGTACTTC. It encodes CASSEQGGLETQYF.

The DNA for the CDR3 is TGTGCCACCAGCAGAGCCTTAGCGACGGATACGCAGTATTTT. It translates to CATSRALATDTQYF. V is TRBV15 and J is TRBJ2-3; D might be TRBD2 (5 bases). Germline CDR1 reads LNHNV; CDR2 reads YYDKDF (reference sequence). Trimming took 1 base from V and 6 from J, leaving 11 bases between them. The CDR3 is 14 residues long.

This rearrangement joins TRBV27 to TRBJ1-2; a possible D gene is TRBD1 (5 bases). Trimming cost V 0 bases and J 2 bases, with 16 bases left between them. This CDR3 region has 17 residues. Germline assignment: CDR1 MNHEY and CDR2 SMNVEV (reference sequence). This chain's CDR3 is CASSLSFSGQRNYGYTF. The DNA for the CDR3 is TGTGCCAGCAGTTTATCCTTTTCAGGGCAGAGGAACTATGGCTACACCTTC.

V and J are TRBV6-1 and TRBJ1-1; D gene uncertain. Germline lookup yields CDR1 MNHNS and CDR2 SASEGT. CDR3 length equals 12 residues. V lost 6 bases and J 2 bases, leaving 7 bases between the germline ends. CDR3 sequence (DNA): TGTGCCAGCAGCCCAAGTAACACTGAAGCTTTCTTT. It yields the protein CASSPSNTEAFF.

The chain recombines TRBV7-2 with TRBJ2-3; TRBD1 matches 8 bases. Germline V gene data show CDR1 as SGHTA and CDR2 as FQGNSA. This CDR3 is built from 17 residues. V was pared by 4 bases and J by 2 bases, with 11 bases of the junction left unmatched. The CDR3 loop is CASSYRTGTAPTDTQYF. In DNA form, the CDR3 reads TGTGCCAGCAGCTATAGGACAGGGACGGCCCCCACAGATACGCAGTATTTT. Full variable domain (remainder filled in from reference TRBV7-2 and TRBJ2-3): GAGVSQSPSNKVTEKGKDVELRCDPISGHTALYWYRQSLGQGLEFLIYFQGNSAPDKSGLPSDRFSAERTGGSVSTLTIQRTQQEDSAVYLCASSYRTGTAPTDTQYFGPGTRLTVL.

This clone was recorded once. This chain uses TRBV5-4 with TRBJ2-2; unclear D gene. The CDR3 length is 16 residues. V was shortened by 0 bases and J by 4 bases, with 13 bases between the two germline ends. Germline CDR1 is SGHNT and CDR2 is YYREEE (reference sequence). The CDR3 DNA is TGTGCCAGCAGCTTGGGTTTGACTCGAGGCACCGGGGAGCTGTTTTTT. It yields the protein CASSLGLTRGTGELFF.

The CDR3 sequence is CASLPLAGGGDTQYF. DNA for the CDR3: TGTGCCAGCTTACCACTAGCGGGGGGAGGAGATACGCAGTATTTT. The genes are TRBV6-1 and TRBJ2-3; 12 positions match TRBD2. This CDR3 spans 15 amino acids. Germline CDR1 MNHNS, CDR2 SASEGT. V lost 8 bases to trimming and J lost 5 bases; unmatched junction nucleotides: 8.

The V and J genes are TRBV4-2 and TRBJ2-7; D is perhaps TRBD2 (6 bases). The CDR3 is 15 amino acids. Deletions cut 3 bases from V and 0 bases from J, with 12 bases between. CDR1 is LGHNA and CDR2 is YNFKEQ in the germline V gene. This CDR3 reads CASSQTWRGSYEQYF. The DNA for the CDR3 is TGTGCCAGCAGCCAGACGTGGCGGGGCTCCTACGAGCAGTACTTC.

The chain links TRBV4-1 to TRBJ2-1, with D possibly TRBD2 on 6 matching bases. V was shortened by 1 base and J by 7 bases, with 20 bases between the two germline ends. Germline-derived CDR1 and CDR2 are MGHRA and YSYEKL. This CDR3 has 17 residues. The CDR3 nucleotides are TGCGCCAGCAGCCAAGCCAGGCTAGCGTCTTCACGGAATGAGCAGTTCTTC. It translates to CASSQARLASSRNEQFF.

The chain combines TRBV15 with TRBJ2-7; 13 nucleotides match TRBD2. Germline assignment: CDR1 LNHNV and CDR2 YYDKDF (reference sequence). After removal of 2 bases from V and 4 bases from J, the junction contained 14 bases not matched to a gene. CDR3 length: 19 residues. The CDR3 reads CATSRRWTSGSLPPYEQYF. The CDR3 DNA is TGTGCCACCAGCAGAAGATGGACTAGCGGGAGCTTGCCTCCTTACGAGCAGTACTTC.

This chain connects TRBV5-8 to TRBJ1-1, with D tentatively TRBD1 (6 bases). V shed 9 bases and J shed 0 bases, with 21 bases lying between them. The CDR3 totals 16 residues. Germline CDR1 and CDR2: SGHTS and YDEGEE. The CDR3 sequence is CATTMGRGGMNTEAFF. In DNA, the CDR3 is TGTGCCACCACCATGGGTAGGGGGGGGATGAACACTGAAGCTTTCTTT. Looking up the rest from reference TRBV5-8 and TRBJ1-1 gives the full variable domain: EAGVTQSPTHLIKTRGQQATLRCSPISGHTSVYWYQQALGLGLQFLLWYDEGEERNRGNFPPRFSGRQFPNYSSELNVNALELEDSALYLCATTMGRGGMNTEAFFGQGTRLTVV.